Each of the 6 T cell receptor beta chains below was sequenced from the same sample in a study of shared clonotypes between healthy human individuals. Naive-designated CD8 cells lacked CD45RO, were positively enriched for CCR7, and omitted terminally differentiated effector memory CD45RA+ cells. Sequencing was performed with immunoSEQ multiplex PCR; in TCRdb, only in-frame clones are kept and a portion is missing. The table shows approximately 2,200,000 clones, with 85% to 95% occurring only once. Material: naive CD8+ T cells from PBMCs. Every receptor here comes from a man aged 18-30 years in good health. Some clones in this sample may be carry-over from other donors' samples.

The rearrangement links TRBV9 to TRBJ2-1, with 10 bases that match TRBD1. After removal of 3 bases from V and 4 bases from J, the junction contained 7 bases not matched to a gene. There are 16 residues in the CDR3. Per the germline V gene, CDR1 is SGDLS and CDR2 is YYNGEE. The CDR3 DNA is TGTGCCAGCAGCGCCCAAGGGACAGGGGTGTACAATGAGCAGTTCTTC. It is translated as CASSAQGTGVYNEQFF.

The chain links TRBV4-1 to TRBJ2-7, with 8 nucleotides matching TRBD2. Germline CDR1 and CDR2: MGHRA and YSYEKL. J gave up 2 bases and V 0 bases, and 9 bases lay outside the gene matches. The CDR3 has 17 residues. CDR3 amino acids: CASSQDAFSGATYEQYF. The CDR3 region has the DNA TGCGCCAGCAGCCAAGATGCGTTTAGCGGGGCAACCTACGAGCAGTACTTC.

The chain combines TRBV9 with TRBJ2-1, with 7 positions matching TRBD2. This CDR3 comprises 17 residues. CDR1 is SGDLS, CDR2 YYNGEE, per germline. V lost 0 bases and J lost 2; bases outside the gene matches: 8. CDR3 sequence reads: CASSVVERDLAYNEQFF. The CDR3 DNA reads as TGTGCCAGCAGCGTAGTAGAGCGGGATCTGGCCTACAATGAGCAGTTCTTC.

V is TRBV6-5 and J is TRBJ2-7, with D hard to call. V was trimmed by 5 bases and J by 4 bases, leaving 6 bases between them. The germline V gene encodes CDR1 MNHEY and CDR2 SVGAGI. This CDR3 is built from 11 residues. Here the CDR3 DNA reads TGTGCCAGCAGTGACCAGTACGAGCAGTACTTC. Its protein is CASSDQYEQYF.

The J gene is TRBJ2-5, the V gene TRBV7-6; a possible D gene is TRBD2 (6 bases). The CDR3 loop spans 17 amino acids. V lost 5 bases to trimming and J lost 5 bases, with 24 bases between them. Germline-derived CDR1 and CDR2 are SGHVS and FNYEAQ. CDR3 protein: CASSATFSGEPGETQYF. The CDR3 DNA is TGTGCCAGCAGCGCGACTTTTAGCGGAGAACCTGGGGAGACCCAGTACTTC. The full variable domain, in which reference TRBV7-6 and TRBJ2-5 provide the parts outside the CDR3, is GAGVSQSPRYKVTKRGQDVALRCDPISGHVSLYWYRQALGQGPEFLTYFNYEAQQDKSGLPNDRFSAERPEGSISTLTIQRTEQRDSAMYRCASSATFSGEPGETQYFGPGTRLLVL.

The V and J genes are TRBV7-2 and TRBJ2-5, with 7 nucleotides matching TRBD2. The CDR3 has 17 residues. The ends lost 3 bases at V and 5 bases at J; junction bases unmatched: 15. Germline values: CDR1 SGHTA, CDR2 FQGNSA. This CDR3 reads CASSFRTGTTWSETQYF. The CDR3 DNA follows: TGTGCCAGCAGCTTCCGTACGGGGACTACGTGGTCGGAGACCCAGTACTTC. The whole variable domain, remainder taken from reference TRBV7-2 and TRBJ2-5, is GAGVSQSPSNKVTEKGKDVELRCDPISGHTALYWYRQSLGQGLEFLIYFQGNSAPDKSGLPSDRFSAERTGGSVSTLTIQRTQQEDSAVYLCASSFRTGTTWSETQYFGPGTRLLVL.